Listed here are 16 T cell receptor beta chains from one sample, sequenced in a study of shared T cell receptors in the human thymus. Measured with immunoSEQ multiplex PCR; TCRdb has only the in-frame clones, and not every one. The data contain fewer than 700,000 clones, roughly 90% of them singletons. This same sample was also part of a study on human thymus T cells.

Sequencing used thymocytes. These receptors originate from a boy less than two years old with a congenital heart defect.

The chain carries TRBV4-3 and TRBJ2-5, with 14 bases that match TRBD2. Germline CDR1 is LGHNA and CDR2 is YSLEER. After removal of 4 bases from V and 4 bases from J, the junction contained 14 bases not matched to a gene. The CDR3 contains 19 residues. The DNA of the CDR3 is TGCGCCAGCAGCCCCCAGACAGGACTAGCGGGGGGTTTTGGAGAGACCCAGTACTTC. Translating it yields CASSPQTGLAGGFGETQYF.

V gene TRBV6-1 combines with J gene TRBJ1-5; 10 bases are a match to TRBD1. The CDR3 runs to 19 residues. With V trimmed by 1 base and J by 0 bases, 9 bases remained unmatched. The germline V gene encodes CDR1 MNHNS and CDR2 SASEGT. The CDR3 DNA reads as TGTGCCAGCAGTGAAGGAGGCCGGGACAGGGGCGTTAGCAATCAGCCCCAGCATTTT. Amino acids: CASSEGGRDRGVSNQPQHF.

This clone was observed once. The chain combines TRBV5-6 with TRBJ2-3, with TRBD2 matching 10 bases. The CDR3 is 16 amino acids. CDR1 is SGHDT, CDR2 YYEEEE, per germline. J lost 2 bases, V lost 4 bases, and 7 bases had no gene match. The CDR3 DNA reads as TGTGCCAGCAGCCAACGGACTAGCGGCTACACAGATACGCAGTATTTT. Amino acid sequence: CASSQRTSGYTDTQYF.

This chain connects TRBV5-8 to TRBJ2-7; 15 bases match TRBD2. Germline V gene sequence: CDR1 SGHTS, CDR2 YDEGEE. The CDR3 covers 18 residues. Trimming removed 5 bases from V and 2 bases from J; junction bases left unmatched: 11. CDR3 loop: CASRPRTSGRDGAYEQYF. The DNA for the CDR3 is TGTGCCAGCAGGCCTCGGACTAGCGGGAGGGACGGGGCCTACGAGCAGTACTTC. Supplemented by reference TRBV5-8 and TRBJ2-7, the full variable domain reads EAGVTQSPTHLIKTRGQQATLRCSPISGHTSVYWYQQALGLGLQFLLWYDEGEERNRGNFPPRFSGRQFPNYSSELNVNALELEDSALYLCASRPRTSGRDGAYEQYFGPGTRLTVT.

The rearrangement links TRBV5-1 to TRBJ1-1; 11 bases agree with TRBD1. This CDR3 has 16 amino acids. Germline V lookup: CDR1 SGHRS, CDR2 YFSETQ. Trimming at V came to 2 bases and at J to 3 bases, leaving 6 bases not matched to a gene. CDR3 nucleotide sequence: TGCGCCAGCAGCTTCGGACAGGGGGCGCAGGACACTGAAGCTTTCTTT. Translating gives CASSFGQGAQDTEAFF.

The chain is built from TRBV27 and TRBJ2-2, with 15 bases aligning to TRBD2. The CDR3 length is 18 residues. Germline CDR1 is MNHEY and CDR2 is SMNVEV (reference sequence). V was pared by 2 bases and J by 6 bases, with 7 bases of the junction left unmatched. The CDR3 nucleotides are TGTGCCAGCAGTTTACGCGGACTAGCGGGAGGGCCCTCCGGGGAGCTGTTTTTT. Translating gives CASSLRGLAGGPSGELFF.

The chain combines TRBV12-5 with TRBJ1-5; D remains ambiguous. V lost 7 bases, J lost 0 bases, and 4 bases lay in between. This CDR3 has 12 residues. CDR1 and CDR2 (germline): LGHNT, FRNRAP. CDR3 region: CASAISNQPQHF. CDR3 DNA sequence: TGTGCTAGTGCCATTAGCAATCAGCCCCAGCATTTT.

The V call is TRBV15, the J call TRBJ1-4; D not certain. V was pared by 4 bases and J by 6 bases, with 15 bases between. Germline CDR1 reads LNHNV; CDR2 reads YYDKDF (reference sequence). The CDR3 runs to 15 residues. The CDR3 loop is CATSNDPPRDEKLFF. The CDR3 DNA is TGTGCCACCAGCAATGACCCCCCGAGGGATGAAAAACTGTTTTTT.

The V gene is TRBV7-9, the J gene TRBJ2-7, with 9 bases fitting TRBD2. V shed 5 bases and J 8 bases; nucleotides not matched to a gene: 13. CDR3 length equals 15 residues. CDR1 is SEHNR and CDR2 is FQNEAQ in the germline V gene (reference sequence). The CDR3: CASSQSGTSPIQQYF. The CDR3 nucleotides are TGTGCCAGCAGCCAATCGGGGACTAGCCCAATCCAGCAGTACTTC.

The CDR3 is CASSLDPSGRTQETQYF. CDR3 DNA: TGCGCCAGCAGCTTGGATCCTAGCGGGAGGACCCAAGAGACCCAGTACTTC. The gene calls are TRBV5-1 and TRBJ2-5; TRBD2 aligns across 11 bases. V was clipped by 0 bases and J by 1 base; unmatched bases: 5. The CDR3 spans 17 residues. Germline values: CDR1 SGHRS, CDR2 YFSETQ.

The chain recombines TRBV15 with TRBJ1-2; possibly TRBD1 for D (6 bases). Trimming pared 3 bases from V and 8 bases from J, leaving 13 bases between. The CDR3 is 13 amino acids. In germline, CDR1 is LNHNV, CDR2 YYDKDF (reference sequence). CDR3 loop: CATSRTAGGGYTF. CDR3 nucleotide sequence: TGTGCCACCAGCAGGACTGCGGGGGGCGGCTACACCTTC.

This clone was seen more than once but under ten times. This sequence joins TRBV28 and TRBJ2-2; 12 bases align to TRBD2. The CDR3 extends over 13 amino acids. Germline-derived CDR1 and CDR2 are MDHEN and SYDVKM. The V and J ends lost 10 bases and 7 bases, in that order; junction bases with no gene match: 4. The CDR3 loop reads CATTTSGSGELFF. The CDR3 DNA reads TGTGCCACTACGACTAGCGGGAGCGGGGAGCTGTTTTTT.

This chain uses TRBV7-2 with TRBJ2-7; D is perhaps TRBD1 (6 bases). Germline V lookup: CDR1 SGHTA, CDR2 FQGNSA. The CDR3 consists of 17 residues. Trimming stripped 1 base from V and 0 bases from J, with 16 bases between. The CDR3 loop reads CASSLVGWGLSSYEQYF. DNA for the CDR3: TGTGCCAGCAGCTTAGTGGGTTGGGGGCTAAGCTCCTACGAGCAGTACTTC.

This rearrangement joins TRBV4-3 to TRBJ2-1; 12 nucleotides match TRBD1. The CDR3 runs 16 residues. Trimming at V came to 2 bases and at J to 8 bases, leaving 7 bases not matched to a gene. CDR1 and CDR2 (germline): LGHNA, YSLEER. In DNA, the CDR3 is TGCGCCAGCAGCCAACCGGGGGGACAGGGGGCTTATGAGCAGTTCTTC. Its translation is CASSQPGGQGAYEQFF.

The chain joins TRBV28 to TRBJ2-1; weak D call: TRBD2 (6 bases). V was shortened by 0 bases and J by 4 bases, with 22 bases between the two germline ends. The CDR3 is made up of 19 amino acids. Germline lookup yields CDR1 MDHEN and CDR2 SYDVKM. DNA for the CDR3: TGTGCCAGCAGTTTATGGGCGGGGCCCCGGGAGTCGGCATACAATGAGCAGTTCTTC. It encodes CASSLWAGPRESAYNEQFF.

The rearrangement uses TRBV29-1 and TRBJ2-2; D is possibly TRBD2 (5 bases). V lost 4 bases to trimming and J lost 4 bases, with 10 bases between them. Germline lookup yields CDR1 SQVTM and CDR2 ANQGSEA. The CDR3 sequence is 13 residues long. This CDR3 reads CSVGGSPTGELFF. The CDR3 nucleotides are TGCAGCGTTGGTGGGAGCCCCACCGGGGAGCTGTTTTTT.